These 10 T cell receptor delta chains were all obtained from the same sample, sequenced in a study of gamma-delta T cells after stem cell transplantation. TCRdb ran CATT on the RT-PCR reads. Of 2,000 to 3,000 delta-chain clones listed, roughly 21% are singletons. The sequencing input was gamma-delta T cells. The source is a human donor. It is not recorded whose cells these are; they may come from a transplant donor.

This clone counts as medium-sized. The chain combines TRDV2 with TRDJ1; the D gene is possibly TRDD3 (6 bases). Looked up from germline, CDR1 is GEAIGNYY and CDR2 is EKD. The CDR3 extends over 14 amino acids. Trimming removed 0 bases from V and 1 base from J, with 8 bases in between. The CDR3 region is CACDTVGGTDKLIF. In nucleotides, the CDR3 is TGTGCCTGTGACACCGTTGGGGGCACCGATAAACTCATCTTT.

This clone has only a few counts. The genes are TRDV2 and TRDJ1, with 8 bases aligning to TRDD3. The CDR3 is made up of 15 amino acids. Trimming at V came to 2 bases and at J to 3 bases, leaving 7 bases not matched to a gene. Germline V gene sequence: CDR1 GEAIGNYY, CDR2 EKD. CDR3 loop: CACDRVGIQADKLIF. In nucleotides, the CDR3 is TGTGCCTGTGACAGAGTGGGGATACAGGCCGATAAACTCATCTTT.

This clone is medium-sized (0.01 to 0.1%). The J gene is TRDJ1, the V gene TRDV2; 13 bases fit TRDD3. Germline-derived CDR1 and CDR2 are GEAIGNYY and EKD. Losses at the gene ends were 3 bases for V and 1 base for J; bases not matched to a gene: 10. The CDR3 is made up of 18 amino acids. CDR3 DNA: TGTGCCTGTGACTTCCTGACTGGGGGATACGAGACCACCGATAAACTCATCTTT. Its protein is CACDFLTGGYETTDKLIF.

Turning to this clone: A much more abundant neighbour one base away suggests this may be a read error. The genes are TRDV2 and TRDJ1; 13 bases fit TRDD3. Trimming took 3 bases from V and 0 from J; bases not matched to a gene: 21. The CDR3 loop spans 22 amino acids. CDR1 is GEAIGNYY and CDR2 is EKD in the germline V gene. The CDR3 DNA reads as TGTGCCTGTGACCCAGTACTGGGGGATACGCGTGTTGGCAGTATCAACACCGATAAACTCATCTTT. Translation: CACDPVLGDTRVGSINTDKLIF.

A note on this clone: A clone one base away is much larger, so this may be a read error. V gene TRDV2 combines with J gene TRDJ3; TRDD3 matches at 13 bases. The CDR3 length is 21 residues. With 7 bases clipped from V and 1 base from J, the junction kept 15 bases outside the gene matches. Germline values: CDR1 GEAIGNYY, CDR2 EKD. CDR3 sequence: CAWDSLLGDTRRSWDTRQMFF. For the CDR3, the DNA is TGTGCCTGGGACTCTCTACTGGGGGATACGCGCCGTTCCTGGGACACCCGACAGATGTTTTTC.

This clone rates as medium-sized. Here the CDR3 DNA reads TGTGCTCTTGGGGTCCCAGGCCTTCCCACTCTTAAACTCATCTTT. Translation: CALGVPGLPTLKLIF. This chain joins TRDV1 and TRDJ1; maybe TRDD2 (6 bases). CDR3 length: 15 residues. Germline V gives CDR1 TSWWSYY, CDR2 QGS. The V end was cut by 4 bases, the J end by 7 bases, with 19 bases between.

As concerns this clone: A much larger clonotype is one base distant, so this may be a read error. V and J are TRDV2 and TRDJ1; 13 positions agree with TRDD3. J lost 4 bases, V lost 8 bases, and 9 bases had no gene match. The CDR3 is made up of 15 amino acids. In germline, CDR1 is GEAIGNYY, CDR2 EKD. CDR3 DNA: TGTGCCTATGATGTACTGGGGGATACGGACGATAAACTCATCTTT. It translates to CAYDVLGDTDDKLIF.

This clone has more than one count but fewer than ten. A read error is the likely source, as a far larger clone sits one nucleotide away. This CDR3 is also generated by other DNA sequences in the sample. The rearrangement uses TRDV2 and TRDJ1, with TRDD3 matching 7 bases. Germline CDR1 and CDR2: GEAIGNYY and EKD. Trimming took 0 bases from V and 5 from J; bases not matched to a gene: 20. The CDR3 is 19 amino acids. The CDR3 loop is CACDTVSRTGGYGGDKLIF. The CDR3, as DNA: TGTGCCTGTGACACCGTCAGCCGGACTGGAGGATACGGTGGAGATAAACTCATCTTT.

Judged by abundance, this clone is medium-sized. This chain links TRDV2 with TRDJ1; 12 bases match TRDD3. Germline trimming cut 0 bases from V and 0 bases from J; bases unmatched to any gene: 7. The CDR3 is 18 residues long. CDR1 and CDR2 (germline): GEAIGNYY, EKD. The DNA of the CDR3 is TGTGCCTGTGACACCGTACTGGGGGATACACGGTACACCGATAAACTCATCTTT. It yields the protein CACDTVLGDTRYTDKLIF.

By share, this clone ranks as large. The sample carries other DNA sequences with the same CDR3. The chain links TRDV2 to TRDJ1; the match to TRDD3 covers 12 bases. CDR1 and CDR2 (germline): GEAIGNYY, EKD. There are 25 residues in the CDR3. V lost 0 bases, J lost 2 bases, and 30 bases stayed unmatched. CDR3: CACDTVGSSNEGSVLGDTVTDKLIF. In DNA, the CDR3 is TGTGCCTGTGACACCGTCGGGTCCTCAAACGAGGGGAGCGTACTGGGGGATACCGTGACCGATAAACTCATCTTT.